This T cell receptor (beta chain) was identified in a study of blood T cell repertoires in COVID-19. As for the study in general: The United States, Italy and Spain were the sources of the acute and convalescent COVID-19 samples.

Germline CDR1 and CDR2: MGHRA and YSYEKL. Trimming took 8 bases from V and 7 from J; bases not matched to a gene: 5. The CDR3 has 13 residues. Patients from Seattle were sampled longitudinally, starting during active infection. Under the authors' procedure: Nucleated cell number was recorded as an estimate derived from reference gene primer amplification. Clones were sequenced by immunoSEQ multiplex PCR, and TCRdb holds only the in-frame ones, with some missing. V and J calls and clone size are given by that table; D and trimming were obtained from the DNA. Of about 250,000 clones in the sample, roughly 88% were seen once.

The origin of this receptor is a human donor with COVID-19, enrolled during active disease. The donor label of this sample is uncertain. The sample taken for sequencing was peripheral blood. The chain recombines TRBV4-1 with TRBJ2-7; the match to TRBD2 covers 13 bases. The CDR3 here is CASSGTSGNEQYF. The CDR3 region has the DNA TGCGCCAGCTCCGGGACTAGCGGGAATGAGCAGTACTTC.